This T cell receptor (beta chain) is from a study of shared clonotypes between healthy human individuals. Overall study findings and caveats: Although depth was large, rarefaction showed that sequencing of the sorted subsets was incomplete.

The CDR3 is made up of 12 amino acids. V was clipped by 7 bases and J by 9 bases, with 14 bases between them. Germline V lookup: CDR1 LNHDA, CDR2 SQIVND (reference sequence). TCRdb keeps only in-frame clones here, not all; method: immunoSEQ multiplex PCR. Of roughly 500,000 clones listed, 95% to 97% are singletons. About this clone itself: Its antigen is currently unknown.

The sequence was obtained from a woman aged 30 to 39 in good health. What was sequenced was naive CD4+ T cells sorted from blood. Subset described: CD45RA+ positively selected. The genes are TRBV19 and TRBJ2-3; maybe TRBD2 (7 bases). The CDR3 reads CASMEGGGTQYF. Written as DNA, the CDR3 is TGTGCCAGTATGGAGGGGGGAGGGACGCAGTATTTT.